This T cell receptor beta chain is from a study of blood T cell repertoires in COVID-19. Overall study context: Spain, Italy and the United States supplied samples that represented acute and convalescent COVID-19.

Losses at the gene ends were 5 bases for V and 0 bases for J; bases not matched to a gene: 6. The germline V gene has CDR1 SGHRS and CDR2 YFSETQ. This CDR3 is 15 amino acids long. Authors' data handling: For nucleated cells, counts were estimated from reference gene primer amplification. The table came from immunoSEQ multiplex PCR; TCRdb's copy has only in-frame clones and leaves some out. Clone size and V and J calls were adopted from that table, with D and trimming inferred from the DNA. The repertoire holds around 72,000 clones, approximately 85% seen once, with roughly 28% in the top ten. Sequencing input: peripheral blood. This sequence joins TRBV5-1 and TRBJ2-3; TRBD1 aligns across 7 bases. The TCR comes from a man aged 50 or older with acute or convalescent COVID-19. CDR3 amino acids: CASRVSGQSTDTQYF. The CDR3, as DNA: TGCGCCAGCAGGGTCTCGGGACAGAGCACAGATACGCAGTATTTT. The variable domain in full, with the rest retrieved from reference TRBV5-1 and TRBJ2-3, is KAGVTQTPRYLIKTRGQQVTLSCSPISGHRSVSWYQQTPGQGLQFLFEYFSETQRNKGNFPGRFSGRQFSNSRSEMNVSTLELGDSALYLCASRVSGQSTDTQYFGPGTRLTVL.